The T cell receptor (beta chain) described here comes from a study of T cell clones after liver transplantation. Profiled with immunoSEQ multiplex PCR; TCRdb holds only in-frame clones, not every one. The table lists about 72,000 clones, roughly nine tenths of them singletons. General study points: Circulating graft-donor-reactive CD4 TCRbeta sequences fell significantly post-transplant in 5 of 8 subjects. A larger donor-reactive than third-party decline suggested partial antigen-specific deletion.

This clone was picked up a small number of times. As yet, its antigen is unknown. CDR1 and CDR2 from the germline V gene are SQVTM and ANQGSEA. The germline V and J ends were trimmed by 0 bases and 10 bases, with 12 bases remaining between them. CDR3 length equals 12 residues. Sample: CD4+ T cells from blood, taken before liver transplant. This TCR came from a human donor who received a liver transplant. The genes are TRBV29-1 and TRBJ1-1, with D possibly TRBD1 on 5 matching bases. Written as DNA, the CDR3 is TGCAGCGTTGAAGATCTAGGCCAGGGAGCTTTCTTT. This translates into CSVEDLGQGAFF.